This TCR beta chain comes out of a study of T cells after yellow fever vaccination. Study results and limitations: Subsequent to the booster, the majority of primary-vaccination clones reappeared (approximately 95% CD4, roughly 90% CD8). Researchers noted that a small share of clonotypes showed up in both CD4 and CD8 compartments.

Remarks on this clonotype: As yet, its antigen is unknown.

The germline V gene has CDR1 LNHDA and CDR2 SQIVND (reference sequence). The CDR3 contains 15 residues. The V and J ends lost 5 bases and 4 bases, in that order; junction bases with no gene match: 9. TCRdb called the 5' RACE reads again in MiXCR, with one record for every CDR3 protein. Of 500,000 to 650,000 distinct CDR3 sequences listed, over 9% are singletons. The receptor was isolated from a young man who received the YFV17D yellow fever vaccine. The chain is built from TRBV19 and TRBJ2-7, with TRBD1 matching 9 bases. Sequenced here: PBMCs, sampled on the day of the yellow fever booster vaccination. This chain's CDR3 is CASSVTPGQGYEQYF. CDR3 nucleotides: TGTGCCAGTAGTGTGACGCCGGGACAGGGTTACGAGCAGTACTTC.